The subject of this entry is one T cell receptor (beta chain). What it recognizes is unknown. Clones were read by immunoSEQ multiplex PCR, and TCRdb kept only the in-frame ones, dropping some. This sample has 180,000 or so clones, with about nine tenths found just once. This CDR3 region has 13 residues. Germline CDR1 reads MDHEN; CDR2 reads SYDVKM. Unmatched junction bases numbered 2, after V lost 8 bases and J lost 2 bases. The sample comes from a study of T cell responses to AZD1222 COVID-19 vaccine. General study results and limits: All repertoire sampling was performed exclusively after the peak T cell response.

This TCR derives from an adult who received the MenACWY meningococcal vaccine as a control. The sample was peripheral blood, taken 28 days after the second dose of the MenACWY control vaccine. The V and J genes are TRBV28 and TRBJ2-7, with TRBD2 matching over 11 bases. In DNA form, the CDR3 reads TGTGCCAGCGTAGCGGGAGGGCCCTACGAGCAGTACTTC. Its translation: CASVAGGPYEQYF.